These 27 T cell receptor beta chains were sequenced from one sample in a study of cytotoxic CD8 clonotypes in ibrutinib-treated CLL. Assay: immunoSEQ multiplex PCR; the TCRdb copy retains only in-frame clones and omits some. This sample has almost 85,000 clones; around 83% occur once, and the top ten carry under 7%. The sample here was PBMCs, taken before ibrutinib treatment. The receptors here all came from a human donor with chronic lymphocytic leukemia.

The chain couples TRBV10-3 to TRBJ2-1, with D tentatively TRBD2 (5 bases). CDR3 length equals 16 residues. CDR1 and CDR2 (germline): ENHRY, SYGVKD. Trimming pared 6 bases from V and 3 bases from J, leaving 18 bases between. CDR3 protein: CAIRRTSPPYYNEQFF. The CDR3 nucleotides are TGTGCCATCAGGAGAACTAGTCCTCCCTACTACAATGAGCAGTTCTTC.

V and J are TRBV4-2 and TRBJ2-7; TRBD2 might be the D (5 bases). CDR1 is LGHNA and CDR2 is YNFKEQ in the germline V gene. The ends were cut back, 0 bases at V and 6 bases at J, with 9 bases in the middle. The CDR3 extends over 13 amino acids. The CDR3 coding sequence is TGTGCCAGCAGCCAAGACAGAGGGCTCGAGCAGTACTTC. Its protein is CASSQDRGLEQYF.

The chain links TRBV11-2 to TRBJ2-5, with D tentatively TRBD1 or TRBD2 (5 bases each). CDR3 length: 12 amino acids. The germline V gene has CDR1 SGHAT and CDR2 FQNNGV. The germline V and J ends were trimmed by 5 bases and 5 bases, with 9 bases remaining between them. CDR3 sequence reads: CASSRWGETQYF. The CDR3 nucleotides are TGTGCCAGCAGCCGTTGGGGGGAGACCCAGTACTTC.

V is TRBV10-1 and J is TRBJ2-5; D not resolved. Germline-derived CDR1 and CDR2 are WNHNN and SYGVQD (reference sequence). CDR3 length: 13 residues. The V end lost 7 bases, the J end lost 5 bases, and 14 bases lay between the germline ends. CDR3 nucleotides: TGCGCCAGCACGCCGGTGGCCGAGGAGACCCAGTACTTC. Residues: CASTPVAEETQYF.

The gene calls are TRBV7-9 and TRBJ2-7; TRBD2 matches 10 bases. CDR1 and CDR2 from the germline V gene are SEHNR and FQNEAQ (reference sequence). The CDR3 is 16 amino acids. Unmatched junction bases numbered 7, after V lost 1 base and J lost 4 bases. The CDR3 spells CASSLGAGLAVYEQYF. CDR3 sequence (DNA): TGTGCCAGCAGCTTAGGGGCTGGACTAGCGGTTTACGAGCAGTACTTC.

This CDR3 is CASSLAQGGTYGYTF. The CDR3 coding sequence is TGTGCCAGCAGCTTAGCGCAGGGGGGGACCTATGGCTACACCTTC. The chain uses TRBV7-9 and TRBJ1-2, with 7 nucleotides matching TRBD1. Germline V gives CDR1 SEHNR, CDR2 FQNEAQ (reference sequence). This CDR3 is built from 15 residues. V was clipped by 0 bases and J by 4 bases; unmatched bases: 5.

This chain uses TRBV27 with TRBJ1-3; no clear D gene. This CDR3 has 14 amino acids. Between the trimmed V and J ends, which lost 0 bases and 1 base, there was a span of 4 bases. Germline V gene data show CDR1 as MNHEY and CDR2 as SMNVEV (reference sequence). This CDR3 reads CASSLSASGNTIYF. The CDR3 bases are TGTGCCAGCAGTTTATCCGCGTCTGGAAACACCATATATTTT.

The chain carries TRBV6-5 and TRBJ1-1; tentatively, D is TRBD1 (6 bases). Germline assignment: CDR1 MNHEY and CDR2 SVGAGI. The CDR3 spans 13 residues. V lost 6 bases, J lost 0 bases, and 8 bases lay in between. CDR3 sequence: CASSRDMNTEAFF. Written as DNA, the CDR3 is TGTGCCAGCAGCCGGGACATGAACACTGAAGCTTTCTTT.

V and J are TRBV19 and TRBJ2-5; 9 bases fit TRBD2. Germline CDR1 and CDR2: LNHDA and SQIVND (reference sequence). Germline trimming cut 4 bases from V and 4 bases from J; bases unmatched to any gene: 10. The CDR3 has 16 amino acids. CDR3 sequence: CASSRPGLAGRETQYF. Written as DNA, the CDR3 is TGTGCCAGTAGTAGGCCGGGGCTAGCGGGACGAGAGACCCAGTACTTC.

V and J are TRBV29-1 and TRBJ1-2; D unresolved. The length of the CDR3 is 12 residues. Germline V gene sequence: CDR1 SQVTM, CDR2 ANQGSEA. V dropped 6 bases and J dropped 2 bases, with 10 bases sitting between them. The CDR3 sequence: CSVRPLNYGYTF. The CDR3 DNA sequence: TGCAGCGTCAGACCATTAAACTATGGCTACACCTTC.

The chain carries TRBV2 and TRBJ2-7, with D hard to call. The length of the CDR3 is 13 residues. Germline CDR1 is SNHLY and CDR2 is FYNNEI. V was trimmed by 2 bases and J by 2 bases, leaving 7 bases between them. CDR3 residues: CASSEQNTYEQYF. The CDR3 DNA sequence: TGTGCCAGCAGTGAACAGAACACCTACGAGCAGTACTTC.

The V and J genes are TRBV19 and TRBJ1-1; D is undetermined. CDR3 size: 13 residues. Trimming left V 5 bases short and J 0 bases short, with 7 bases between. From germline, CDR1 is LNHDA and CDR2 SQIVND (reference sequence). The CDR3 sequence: CASSVTMNTEAFF. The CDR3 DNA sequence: TGTGCCAGTAGTGTGACCATGAACACTGAAGCTTTCTTT. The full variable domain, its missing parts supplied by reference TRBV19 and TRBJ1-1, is DGGITQSPKYLFRKEGQNVTLSCEQNLNHDAMYWYRQDPGQGLRLIYYSQIVNDFQKGDIAEGYSVSREKKESFPLTVTSAQKNPTAFYLCASSVTMNTEAFFGQGTRLTVV.

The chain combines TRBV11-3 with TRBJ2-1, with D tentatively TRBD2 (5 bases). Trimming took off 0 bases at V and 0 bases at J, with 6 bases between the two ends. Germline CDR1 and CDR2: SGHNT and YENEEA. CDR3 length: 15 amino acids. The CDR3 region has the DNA TGTGCCAGCAGCTTAGAAACTAGCTCCTACAATGAGCAGTTCTTC. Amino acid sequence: CASSLETSSYNEQFF.

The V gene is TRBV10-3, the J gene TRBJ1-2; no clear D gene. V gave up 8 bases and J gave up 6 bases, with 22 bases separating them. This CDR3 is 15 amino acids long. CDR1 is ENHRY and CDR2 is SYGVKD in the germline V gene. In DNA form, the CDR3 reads TGTGCCATCGCCGACCCACCAACCCCCAAGAATGGCTACACCTTC. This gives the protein CAIADPPTPKNGYTF.

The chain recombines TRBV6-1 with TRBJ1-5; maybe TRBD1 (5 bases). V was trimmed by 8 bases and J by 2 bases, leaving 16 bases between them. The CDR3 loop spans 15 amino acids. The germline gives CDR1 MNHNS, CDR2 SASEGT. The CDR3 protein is CASSRDGRGNQPQHF. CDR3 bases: TGTGCCAGCTCTCGGGACGGCCGGGGCAATCAGCCCCAGCATTTT.

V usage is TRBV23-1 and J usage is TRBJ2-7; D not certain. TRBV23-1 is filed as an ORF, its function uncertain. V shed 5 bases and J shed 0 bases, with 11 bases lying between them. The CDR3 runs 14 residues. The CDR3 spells CASSYRRSSYEQYF. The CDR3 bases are TGCGCCAGCAGTTACCGACGGAGCTCCTACGAGCAGTACTTC.

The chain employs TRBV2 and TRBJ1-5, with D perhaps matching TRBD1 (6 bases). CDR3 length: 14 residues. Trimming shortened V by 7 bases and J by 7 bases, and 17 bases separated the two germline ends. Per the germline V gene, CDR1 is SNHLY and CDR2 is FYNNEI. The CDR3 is CASITGLRRQPQHF. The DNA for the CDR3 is TGTGCCAGCATTACAGGGTTGAGGAGACAGCCCCAGCATTTT.

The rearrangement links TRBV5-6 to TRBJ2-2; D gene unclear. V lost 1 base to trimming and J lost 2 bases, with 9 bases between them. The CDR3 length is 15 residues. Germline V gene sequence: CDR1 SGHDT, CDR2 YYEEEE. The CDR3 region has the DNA TGTGCCAGCAGCTTGCCCCAGAGCAACACCGGGGAGCTGTTTTTT. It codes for CASSLPQSNTGELFF. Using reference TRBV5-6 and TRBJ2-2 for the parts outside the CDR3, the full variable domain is DAGVTQSPTHLIKTRGQQVTLRCSPKSGHDTVSWYQQALGQGPQFIFQYYEEEERQRGNFPDRFSGHQFPNYSSELNVNALLLGDSALYLCASSLPQSNTGELFFGEGSRLTVL.

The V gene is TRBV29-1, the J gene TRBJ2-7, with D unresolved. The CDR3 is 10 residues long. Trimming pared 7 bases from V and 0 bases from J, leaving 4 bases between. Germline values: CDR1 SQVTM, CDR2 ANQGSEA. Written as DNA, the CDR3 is TGCAGCGCTGGCTCCTACGAGCAGTACTTC. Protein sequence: CSAGSYEQYF.

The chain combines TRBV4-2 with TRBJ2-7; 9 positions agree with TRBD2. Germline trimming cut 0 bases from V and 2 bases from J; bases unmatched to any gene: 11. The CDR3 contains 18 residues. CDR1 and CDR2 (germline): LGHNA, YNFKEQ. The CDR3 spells CASSQEETSGSGAYEQYF. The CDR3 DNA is TGTGCCAGCAGCCAAGAGGAGACTAGCGGAAGTGGGGCCTACGAGCAGTACTTC.

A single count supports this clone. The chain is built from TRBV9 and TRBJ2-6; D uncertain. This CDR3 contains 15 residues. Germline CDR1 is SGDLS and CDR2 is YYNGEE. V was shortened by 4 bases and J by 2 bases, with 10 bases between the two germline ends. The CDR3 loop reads CASSLPLPGANVLTF. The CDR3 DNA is TGTGCCAGCAGCCTGCCTTTGCCTGGGGCCAACGTCCTGACTTTC.

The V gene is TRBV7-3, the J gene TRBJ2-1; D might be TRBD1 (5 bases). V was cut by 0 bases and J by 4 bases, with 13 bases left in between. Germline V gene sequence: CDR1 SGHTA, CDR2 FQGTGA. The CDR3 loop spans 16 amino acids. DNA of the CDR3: TGTGCCAGCAGCTTAACGTATGGGGCTGCGTACAATGAGCAGTTCTTC. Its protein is CASSLTYGAAYNEQFF.

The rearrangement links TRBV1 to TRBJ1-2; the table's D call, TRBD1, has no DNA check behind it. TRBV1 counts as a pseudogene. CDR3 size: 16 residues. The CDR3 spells CTSSHVIGTPDYGYTF. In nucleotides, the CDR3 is TGCACCAGCAGCCACGTCATCGGGACACCCGACTATGGCTACACCTTC.

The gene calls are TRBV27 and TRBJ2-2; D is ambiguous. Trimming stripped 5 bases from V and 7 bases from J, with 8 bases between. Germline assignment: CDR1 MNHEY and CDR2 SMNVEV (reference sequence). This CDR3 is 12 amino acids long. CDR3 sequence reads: CASSPPHGELFF. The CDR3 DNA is TGTGCCAGCAGTCCACCCCACGGGGAGCTGTTTTTT.

In DNA, the CDR3 is TGCGCCAGCAGCGTTCTAGCGGGAGGCCCAGATACGCAGTATTTT. Translated: CASSVLAGGPDTQYF. The rearrangement links TRBV5-1 to TRBJ2-3, with 11 bases that match TRBD2. Germline values: CDR1 SGHRS, CDR2 YFSETQ. CDR3 length: 15 amino acids. Unmatched junction bases numbered 5, after V lost 4 bases and J lost 4 bases. Together with reference TRBV5-1 and TRBJ2-3, the CDR3 gives the full variable domain: KAGVTQTPRYLIKTRGQQVTLSCSPISGHRSVSWYQQTPGQGLQFLFEYFSETQRNKGNFPGRFSGRQFSNSRSEMNVSTLELGDSALYLCASSVLAGGPDTQYFGPGTRLTVL.

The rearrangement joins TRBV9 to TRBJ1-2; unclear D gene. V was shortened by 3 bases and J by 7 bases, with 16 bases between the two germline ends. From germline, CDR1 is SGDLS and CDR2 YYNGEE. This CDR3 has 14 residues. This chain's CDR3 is CASSAQRDIRGYTF. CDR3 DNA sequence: TGTGCCAGCAGCGCCCAACGGGATATCCGTGGCTACACCTTC.

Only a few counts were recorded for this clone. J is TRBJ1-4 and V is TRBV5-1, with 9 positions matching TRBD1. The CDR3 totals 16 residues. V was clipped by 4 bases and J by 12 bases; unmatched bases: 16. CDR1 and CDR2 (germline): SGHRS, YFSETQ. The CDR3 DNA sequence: TGCGCCAGCAGCGTAGGGACAGGGTCTCTTCAGGGGGAACTGTTTTTT. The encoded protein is CASSVGTGSLQGELFF.